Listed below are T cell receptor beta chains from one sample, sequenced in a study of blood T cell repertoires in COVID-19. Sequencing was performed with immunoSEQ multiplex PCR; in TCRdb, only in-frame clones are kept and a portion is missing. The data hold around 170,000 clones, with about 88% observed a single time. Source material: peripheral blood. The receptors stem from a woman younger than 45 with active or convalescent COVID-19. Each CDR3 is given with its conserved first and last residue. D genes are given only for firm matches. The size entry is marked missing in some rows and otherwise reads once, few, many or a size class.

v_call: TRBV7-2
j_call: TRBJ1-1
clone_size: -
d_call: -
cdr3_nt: TGTGCCAGCAGCTTACAGGGAGGAACTGAAGCTTTCTTT
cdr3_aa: CASSLQGGTEAFF

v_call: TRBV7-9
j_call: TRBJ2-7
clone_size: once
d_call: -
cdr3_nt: TGTGCCAGCAGCTCAGTCTCCTACGAGCAGTACTTC
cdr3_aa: CASSSVSYEQYF

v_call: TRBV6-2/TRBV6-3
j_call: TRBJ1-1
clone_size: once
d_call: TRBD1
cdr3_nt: TGTGCCAGCAGTGACACAGGGGTTCCTGAAGCTTTCTTT
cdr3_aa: CASSDTGVPEAFF

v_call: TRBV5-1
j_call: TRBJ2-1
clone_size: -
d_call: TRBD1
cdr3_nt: TGCGCCAGCAGCTTGCCCGACCGGGACAGAAGTTACAATGAGCAGTTCTTC
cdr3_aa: CASSLPDRDRSYNEQFF

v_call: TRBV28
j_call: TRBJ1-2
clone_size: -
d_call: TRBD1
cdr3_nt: TGTGCCAGCAGCCCGACGGGACAGGGCTATGGCTACACCTTC
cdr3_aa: CASSPTGQGYGYTF

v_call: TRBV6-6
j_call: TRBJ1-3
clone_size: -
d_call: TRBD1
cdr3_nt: TGTGCCAGCAGTCACGGGGGGACAGGTGAGTTCTGGGACGGAAACACCATATATTTT
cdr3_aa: CASSHGGTGEFWDGNTIYF

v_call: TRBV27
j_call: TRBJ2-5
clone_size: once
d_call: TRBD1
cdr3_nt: TGTGCCTCCGCCGGGGCGGCAGGGGGCAAAATTCTGGAGACCCAGTACTTC
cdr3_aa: CASAGAAGGKILETQYF

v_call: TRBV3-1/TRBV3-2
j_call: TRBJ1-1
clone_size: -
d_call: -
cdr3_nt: TGTGCCAGCAGACGGGACACCGAGAACACTGAAGCTTTCTTT
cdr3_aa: CASRRDTENTEAFF

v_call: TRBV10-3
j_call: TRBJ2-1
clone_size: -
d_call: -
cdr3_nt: TGTGCCATCAGTGAGTCGCGCCCGCGACTCCTCAATGAGCAGTTCTTC
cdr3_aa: CAISESRPRLLNEQFF

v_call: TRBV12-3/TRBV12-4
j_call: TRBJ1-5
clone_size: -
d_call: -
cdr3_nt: TGTGCCAGCAGTTTAGAGAGAAATCAGCCCCAGCATTTT
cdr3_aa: CASSLERNQPQHF

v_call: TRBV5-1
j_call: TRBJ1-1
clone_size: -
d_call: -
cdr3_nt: TGCGCCAGCAGCTCTGAAGCGACAGGGAACACTGAAGCTTTCTTT
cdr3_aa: CASSSEATGNTEAFF

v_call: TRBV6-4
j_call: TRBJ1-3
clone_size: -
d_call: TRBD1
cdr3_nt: TGTGAGAAAATAAGGGGGCAGGGTGAAGGAAACACCATATATTTT
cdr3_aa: CEKIRGQGEGNTIYF

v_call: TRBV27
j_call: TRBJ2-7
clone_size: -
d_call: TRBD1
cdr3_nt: TGTGCCAGCAGGGGCGACAGGGGTTTTTACGAGCAGTACTTC
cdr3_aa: CASRGDRGFYEQYF

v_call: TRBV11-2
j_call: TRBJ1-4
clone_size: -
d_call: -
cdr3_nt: TGTGCCAGCAGCTTAACTGGAGGTTTGGGAACTAATGAAAAACTGTTTTTT
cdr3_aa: CASSLTGGLGTNEKLFF

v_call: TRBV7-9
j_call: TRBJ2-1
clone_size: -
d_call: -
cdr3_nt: TGTGCCAGCAGCTTAGCCGGGAGCTCCTACAATGAGCAGTTCTTC
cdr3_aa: CASSLAGSSYNEQFF

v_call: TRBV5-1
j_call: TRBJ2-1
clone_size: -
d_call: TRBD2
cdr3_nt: TGCGCCAGCAGCTCAACTAGCGGGAGCAATGAGCAGTTCTTC
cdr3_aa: CASSSTSGSNEQFF

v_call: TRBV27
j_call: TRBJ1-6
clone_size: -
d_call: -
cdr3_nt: TGTGCCAGCAGCTTGGGAGCTAATTCACCCCTCCACTTT
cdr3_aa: CASSLGANSPLHF

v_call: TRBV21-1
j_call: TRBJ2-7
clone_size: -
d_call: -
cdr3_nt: TGTGCCAGCAGCAAGGGTGCTAGCGGGAGATTCGGGGAGCAGTACTTC
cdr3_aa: CASSKGASGRFGEQYF

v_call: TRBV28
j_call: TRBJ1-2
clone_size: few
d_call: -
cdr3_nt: TGTGCCAGCAGTTCCCCAACCGGGTTATATGGCTACACCTTC
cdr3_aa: CASSSPTGLYGYTF

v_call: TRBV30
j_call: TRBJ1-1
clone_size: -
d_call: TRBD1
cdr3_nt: TGTGCCTGGACTGTAACCCGGACAGGGGGCTCGAACACTGAAGCTTTCTTT
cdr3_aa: CAWTVTRTGGSNTEAFF

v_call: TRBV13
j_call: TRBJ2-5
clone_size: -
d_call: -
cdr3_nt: TGTGCCAGCAGCTTGGGCAGCACCCCGGAGACCCAGTACTTC
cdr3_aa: CASSLGSTPETQYF

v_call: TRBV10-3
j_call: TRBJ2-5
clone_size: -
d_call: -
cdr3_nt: TGTGCCATCAGGGCTCCAGGGATGGAGGGATGGGAGACCCAGTACTTC
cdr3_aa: CAIRAPGMEGWETQYF

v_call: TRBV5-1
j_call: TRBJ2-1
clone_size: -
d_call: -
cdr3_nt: TGCGCCAGCAGCTTGGATGGACAGAAGCAGTTCTTC
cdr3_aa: CASSLDGQKQFF